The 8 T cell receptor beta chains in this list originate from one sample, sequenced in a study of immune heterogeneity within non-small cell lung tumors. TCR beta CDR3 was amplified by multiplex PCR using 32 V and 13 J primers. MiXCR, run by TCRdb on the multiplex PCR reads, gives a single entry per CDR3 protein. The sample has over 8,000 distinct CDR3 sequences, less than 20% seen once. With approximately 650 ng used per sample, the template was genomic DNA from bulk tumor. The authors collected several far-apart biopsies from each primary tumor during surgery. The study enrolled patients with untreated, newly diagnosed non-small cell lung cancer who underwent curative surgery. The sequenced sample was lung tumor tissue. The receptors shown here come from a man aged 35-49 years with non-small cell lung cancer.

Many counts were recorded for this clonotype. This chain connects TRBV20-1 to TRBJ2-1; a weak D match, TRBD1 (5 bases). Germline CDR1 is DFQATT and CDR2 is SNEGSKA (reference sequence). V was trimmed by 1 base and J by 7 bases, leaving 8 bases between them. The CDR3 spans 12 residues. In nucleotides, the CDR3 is TGCAGTGCTAGAGTACAGGAAAATGAGCAGTTCTTC. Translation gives CSARVQENEQFF.

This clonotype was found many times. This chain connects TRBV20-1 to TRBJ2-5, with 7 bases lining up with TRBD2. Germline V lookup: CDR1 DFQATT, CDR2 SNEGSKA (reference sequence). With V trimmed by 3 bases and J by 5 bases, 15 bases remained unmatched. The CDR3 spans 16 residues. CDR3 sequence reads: CSASPGSGAYRETQYF. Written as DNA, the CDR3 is TGCAGTGCTAGCCCCGGAAGCGGGGCGTACCGGGAGACCCAGTACTTC.

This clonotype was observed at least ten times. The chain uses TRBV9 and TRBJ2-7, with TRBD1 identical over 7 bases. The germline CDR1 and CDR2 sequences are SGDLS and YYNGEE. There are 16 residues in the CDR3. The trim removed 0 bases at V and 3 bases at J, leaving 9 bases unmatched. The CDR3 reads CASSVGGWGTDYEQYF. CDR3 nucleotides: TGTGCCAGCAGCGTAGGTGGGTGGGGGACAGACTACGAGCAGTACTTC.

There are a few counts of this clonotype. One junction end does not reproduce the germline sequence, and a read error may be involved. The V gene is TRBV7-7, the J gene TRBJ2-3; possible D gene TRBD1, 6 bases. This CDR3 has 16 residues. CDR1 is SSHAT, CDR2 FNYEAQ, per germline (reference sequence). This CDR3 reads CASSLDPRGKPDTQYF. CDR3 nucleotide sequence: TGTGCTAGCAGCTTAGATCCCAGGGGCAAACCAGATACGCAGTATTTT. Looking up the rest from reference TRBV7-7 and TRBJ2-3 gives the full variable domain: GAGVSQSPRYKVTKRGQDVTLRCDPISSHATLYWYQQALGQGPEFLTYFNYEAQPDKSGLPSDRFSAERPEGSISTLTIQRTEQRDSAMYRCASSLDPRGKPDTQYFGPGTRLTVL.

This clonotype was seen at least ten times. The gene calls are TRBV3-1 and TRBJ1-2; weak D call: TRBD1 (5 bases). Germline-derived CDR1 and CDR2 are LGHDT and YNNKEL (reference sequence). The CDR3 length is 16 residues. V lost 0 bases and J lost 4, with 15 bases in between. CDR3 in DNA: TGTGCCAGCAGCCAAGATCAGTTCGGGGGGGGCTATGGCTACACCTTC. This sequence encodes CASSQDQFGGGYGYTF.

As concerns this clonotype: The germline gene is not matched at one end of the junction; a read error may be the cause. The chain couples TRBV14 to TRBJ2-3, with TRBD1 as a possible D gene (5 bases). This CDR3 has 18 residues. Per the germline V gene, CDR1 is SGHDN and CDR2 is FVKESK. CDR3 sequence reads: CASIQVSYRTISTDTQYF. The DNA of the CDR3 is TGTGCCAGCATCCAAGTCTCCTATAGGACAATCTCCACAGATACGCAGTATTTT. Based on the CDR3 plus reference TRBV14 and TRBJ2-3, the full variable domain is EAGVTQFPSHSVIEKGQTVTLRCDPISGHDNLYWYRRVMGKEIKFLLHFVKESKQDESGMPNNRFLAERTGGTYSTLKVQPAELEDSGVYFCASIQVSYRTISTDTQYFGPGTRLTVL.

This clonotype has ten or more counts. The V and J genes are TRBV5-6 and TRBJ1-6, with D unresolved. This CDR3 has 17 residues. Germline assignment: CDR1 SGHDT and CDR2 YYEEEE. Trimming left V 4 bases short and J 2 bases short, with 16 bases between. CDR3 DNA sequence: TGTGCCAGCAGCAGATCTCAAGGAGGGCCCTATAATTCACCCCTCCACTTT. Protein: CASSRSQGGPYNSPLHF.

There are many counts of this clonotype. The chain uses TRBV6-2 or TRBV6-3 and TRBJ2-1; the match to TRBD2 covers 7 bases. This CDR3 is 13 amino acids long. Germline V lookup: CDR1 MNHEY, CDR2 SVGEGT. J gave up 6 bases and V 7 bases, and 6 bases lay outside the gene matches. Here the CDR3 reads CASMVAGGNEQFF. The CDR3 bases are TGTGCCAGCATGGTAGCGGGCGGCAATGAGCAGTTCTTC.